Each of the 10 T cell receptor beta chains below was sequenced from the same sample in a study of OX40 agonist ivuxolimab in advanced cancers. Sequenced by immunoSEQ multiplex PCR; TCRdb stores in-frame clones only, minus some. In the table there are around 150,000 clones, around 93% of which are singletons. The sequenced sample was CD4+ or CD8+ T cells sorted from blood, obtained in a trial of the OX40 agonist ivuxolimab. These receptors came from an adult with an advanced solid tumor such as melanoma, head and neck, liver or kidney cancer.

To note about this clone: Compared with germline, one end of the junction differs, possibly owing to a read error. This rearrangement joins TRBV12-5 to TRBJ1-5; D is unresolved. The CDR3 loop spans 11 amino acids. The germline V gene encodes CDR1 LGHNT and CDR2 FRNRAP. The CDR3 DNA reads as TGTGCTAGTGGCCAAAATCGGCCCCAGCATTTT. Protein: CASGQNRPQHF.

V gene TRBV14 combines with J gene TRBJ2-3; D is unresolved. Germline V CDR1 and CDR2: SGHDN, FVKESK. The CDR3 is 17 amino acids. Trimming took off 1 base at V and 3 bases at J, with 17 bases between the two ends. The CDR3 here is CASSQVFGYSFTDTQYF. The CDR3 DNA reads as TGTGCCAGCAGCCAAGTTTTTGGGTATTCGTTTACAGATACGCAGTATTTT.

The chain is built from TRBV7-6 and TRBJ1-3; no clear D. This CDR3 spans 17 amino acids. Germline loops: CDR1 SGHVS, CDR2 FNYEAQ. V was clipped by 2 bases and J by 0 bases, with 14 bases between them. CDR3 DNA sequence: TGTGCCAGCAGCTTATCCGGACTCTTGAGCTCTGGAAACACCATATATTTT. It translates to CASSLSGLLSSGNTIYF.

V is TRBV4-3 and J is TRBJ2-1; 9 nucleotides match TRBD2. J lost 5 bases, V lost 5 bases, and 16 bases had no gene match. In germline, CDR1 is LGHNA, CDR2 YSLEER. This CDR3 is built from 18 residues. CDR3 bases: TGCGCCAGCAGCTCCTCAAAAGGGGGAATAGCGGGAGACAATGAGCAGTTCTTC. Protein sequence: CASSSSKGGIAGDNEQFF.

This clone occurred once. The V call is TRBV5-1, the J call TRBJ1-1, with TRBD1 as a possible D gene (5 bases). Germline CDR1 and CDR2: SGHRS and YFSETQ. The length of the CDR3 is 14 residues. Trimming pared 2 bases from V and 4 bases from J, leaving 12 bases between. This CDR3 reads CASSLRQLSTEAFF. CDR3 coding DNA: TGCGCCAGCAGCTTACGACAGCTGAGCACTGAAGCTTTCTTT.

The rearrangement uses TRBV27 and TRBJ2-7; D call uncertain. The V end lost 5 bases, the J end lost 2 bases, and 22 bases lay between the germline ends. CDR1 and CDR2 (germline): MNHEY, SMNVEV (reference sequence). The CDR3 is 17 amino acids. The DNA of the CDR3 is TGTGCCAGCAGTACCCGCCCCCGAGTCCTCATCCCCTACGAGCAGTACTTC. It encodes CASSTRPRVLIPYEQYF.

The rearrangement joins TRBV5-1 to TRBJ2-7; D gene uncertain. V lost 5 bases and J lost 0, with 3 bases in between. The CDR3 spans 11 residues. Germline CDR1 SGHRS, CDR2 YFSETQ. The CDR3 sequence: CASRSSYEQYF. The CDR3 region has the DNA TGCGCCAGCAGGAGCTCCTACGAGCAGTACTTC. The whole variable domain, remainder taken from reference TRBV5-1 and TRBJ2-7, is KAGVTQTPRYLIKTRGQQVTLSCSPISGHRSVSWYQQTPGQGLQFLFEYFSETQRNKGNFPGRFSGRQFSNSRSEMNVSTLELGDSALYLCASRSSYEQYFGPGTRLTVT.

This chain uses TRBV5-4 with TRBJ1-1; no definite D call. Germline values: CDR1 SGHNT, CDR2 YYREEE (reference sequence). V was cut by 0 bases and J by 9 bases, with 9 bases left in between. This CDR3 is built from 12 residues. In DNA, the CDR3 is TGTGCCAGCAGCTTGGTAAGGAGTCAAGCTTTCTTT. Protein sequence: CASSLVRSQAFF.

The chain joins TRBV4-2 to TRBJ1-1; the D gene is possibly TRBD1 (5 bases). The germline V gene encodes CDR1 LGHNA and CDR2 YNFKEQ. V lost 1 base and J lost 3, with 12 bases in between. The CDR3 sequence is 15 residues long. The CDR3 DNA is TGTGCCAGCAGCCAAGCCGGGACGGATTACACTGAAGCTTTCTTT. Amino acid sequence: CASSQAGTDYTEAFF.

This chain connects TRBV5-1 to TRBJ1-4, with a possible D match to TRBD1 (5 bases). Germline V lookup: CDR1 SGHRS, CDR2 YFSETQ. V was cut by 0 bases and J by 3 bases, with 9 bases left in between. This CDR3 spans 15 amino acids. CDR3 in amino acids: CASSLGAGPNEKLFF. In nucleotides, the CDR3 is TGCGCCAGCAGCTTGGGGGCAGGGCCTAATGAAAAACTGTTTTTT. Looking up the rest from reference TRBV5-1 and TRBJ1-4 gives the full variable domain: KAGVTQTPRYLIKTRGQQVTLSCSPISGHRSVSWYQQTPGQGLQFLFEYFSETQRNKGNFPGRFSGRQFSNSRSEMNVSTLELGDSALYLCASSLGAGPNEKLFFGSGTQLSVL.